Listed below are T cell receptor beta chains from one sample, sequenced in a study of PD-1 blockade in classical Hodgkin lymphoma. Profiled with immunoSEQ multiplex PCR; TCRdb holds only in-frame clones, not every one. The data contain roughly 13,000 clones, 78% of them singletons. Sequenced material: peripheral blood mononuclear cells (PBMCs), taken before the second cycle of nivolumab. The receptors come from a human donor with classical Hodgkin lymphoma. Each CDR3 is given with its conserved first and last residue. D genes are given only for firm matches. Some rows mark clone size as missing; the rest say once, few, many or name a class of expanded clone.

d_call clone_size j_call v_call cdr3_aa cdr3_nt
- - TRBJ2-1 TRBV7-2 CASSLFLGAYNEQFF TGTGCCAGCAGCTTATTTCTCGGGGCCTACAATGAGCAGTTCTTC
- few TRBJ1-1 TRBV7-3 CASSHGPNTEAFF TGTGCCAGCAGCCATGGACCGAACACTGAAGCTTTCTTT
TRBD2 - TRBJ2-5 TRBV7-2 CASSIAGEIQETQYF TGTGCCAGCTCAATAGCGGGGGAGATCCAAGAGACCCAGTACTTC
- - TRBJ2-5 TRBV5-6 CASSLPGQGGRYQETQYF TGTGCCAGCAGCTTGCCGGGCCAGGGGGGGAGGTACCAAGAAACCCAGTACTTC
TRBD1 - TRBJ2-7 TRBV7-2 CASSLAGTGVYEQYF TGTGCCAGCAGCTTGGCCGGGACAGGCGTCTACGAGCAGTACTTC
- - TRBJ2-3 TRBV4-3 CASSQAGTHTDTQYF TGCGCCAGCAGCCAAGCCGGAACGCACACAGATACGCAGTATTTT
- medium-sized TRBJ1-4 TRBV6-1 CASSEAAGFGGEKLFF TGTGCCAGCAGTGAAGCGGCGGGGTTCGGGGGTGAAAAACTGTTTTTT
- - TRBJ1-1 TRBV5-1 CASSLGLFMNTEAFF TGCGCCAGCAGCTTAGGGTTATTCATGAACACTGAAGCTTTCTTT
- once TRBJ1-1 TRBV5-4 CASSLRVNTEAFF TGTGCCAGCAGCTTGAGGGTCAACACTGAAGCTTTCTTT
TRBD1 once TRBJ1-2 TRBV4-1 CASSSPGQGIYGYTF TGCGCCAGCAGCTCCCCGGGACAGGGAATCTATGGCTACACCTTC
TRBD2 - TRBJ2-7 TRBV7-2 CASSLSGGPYEQYF TGTGCCAGCAGCTTGAGCGGGGGTCCTTACGAGCAGTACTTC
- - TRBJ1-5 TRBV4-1 CASSQGTGNQPQHF TGCGCCAGCAGCCAGGGGACGGGGAATCAGCCCCAGCATTTT
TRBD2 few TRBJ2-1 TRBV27 CASSLAISGGAIDEQFF TGTGCCAGCAGTTTAGCTATTAGCGGGGGGGCTATAGATGAGCAGTTCTTC
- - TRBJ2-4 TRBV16 CASMKIAKNIQYF TGTGCCAGCATGAAGATAGCCAAAAACATTCAGTACTTC
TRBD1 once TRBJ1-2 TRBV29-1 CSVSTGNGYTF TGCAGCGTGTCGACAGGGAATGGCTACACCTTC
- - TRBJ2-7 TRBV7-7 CASSAGALHEQYF TGTGCTAGCAGCGCCGGGGCTTTACACGAGCAGTACTTC
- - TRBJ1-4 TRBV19 CASSIDRGHRSPNEKLFF TGTGCCAGTAGTATAGATAGAGGACATCGGTCTCCCAATGAAAAACTGTTTTTT
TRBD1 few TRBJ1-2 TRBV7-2 CASSLVTGGAGYTF TGTGCCAGCAGCTTAGTAACAGGGGGCGCAGGCTACACCTTC
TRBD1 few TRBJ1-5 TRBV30 CAWSADRGSNQPQHF TGTGCCTGGAGTGCTGACAGGGGAAGCAATCAGCCCCAGCATTTT
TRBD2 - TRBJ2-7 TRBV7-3 CASSLSGGGLNEQYF TGTGCCAGCAGCTTATCTGGCGGGGGGCTAAACGAGCAGTACTTC
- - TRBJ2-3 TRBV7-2 CASSLGPSTDTQYF TGTGCCAGCAGCTTAGGGCCCAGCACAGATACGCAGTATTTT
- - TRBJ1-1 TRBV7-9 CASSLAGTANTEAFF TGTGCCAGCAGCTTAGCCGGGACTGCAAACACTGAAGCTTTCTTT
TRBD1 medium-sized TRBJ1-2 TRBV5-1 CASRSGTGGAEYGYTF TGCGCCAGCAGGTCCGGGACAGGGGGCGCGGAATATGGCTACACCTTC
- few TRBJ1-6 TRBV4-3 CASSQDLSWESPLHF TGCGCCAGCAGCCAAGATCTAAGCTGGGAATCACCCCTCCACTTT